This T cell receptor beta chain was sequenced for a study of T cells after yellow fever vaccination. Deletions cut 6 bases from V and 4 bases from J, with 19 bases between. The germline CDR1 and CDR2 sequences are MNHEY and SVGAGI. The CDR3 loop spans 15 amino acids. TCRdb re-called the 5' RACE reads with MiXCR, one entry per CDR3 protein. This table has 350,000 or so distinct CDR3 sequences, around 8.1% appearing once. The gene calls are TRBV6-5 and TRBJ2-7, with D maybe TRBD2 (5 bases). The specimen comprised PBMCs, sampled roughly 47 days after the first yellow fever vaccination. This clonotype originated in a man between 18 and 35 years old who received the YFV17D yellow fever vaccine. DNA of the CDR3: TGTGCCAGCAGCCCTACGGGGTCAGTGACTTACGAGCAGTACTTC. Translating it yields CASSPTGSVTYEQYF.